This T cell receptor beta chain comes out of a study of T-cell reconstitution after alpha-beta-depleted transplantation in children (dated by TCRdb to 2016 to 2017). For the wider study: T-cell immune reconstitution after TCRalphabeta/CD19-depleted allogeneic hematopoietic cell transplantation in children was quantitatively tracked in the study by means of TCR repertoire profiling.

Libraries were made using PCR. The instrument was an Illumina HiSeq 2500. Molecular barcoding was employed in the preparation of TCR libraries, with unique molecular identifiers being used to normalize TCRbeta repertoire quantification. The public reads were quality trimmed at Q25 with fastp and then assembled into clones with MiXCR by TCRdb, keeping productive beta chains. All rows with the same CDR3 protein become a single entry with the most common DNA and genes. The table for this sample lists 750,000 to 950,000 distinct CDR3 sequences; under 20% of them were counted only once. The ten largest clones represent roughly 5% of the sample. Here is what the overall study found, with its caveats: In some patients, the high TCRbeta diversity seen at day 60 was put down to recipient T cells and intrathymic progenitors that had survived conditioning. The apparently early alphabetaT-cell count recovery about two months after transplant was reportedly dependent on only several hundred rapidly expanded clones derived from non-depleted graft cells. Over the following months the frequencies of hyperexpanded clones went down, and after one year T-cell counts and TCRbeta diversity were mostly credited to newly produced T cells.

About this clonotype: It has no known antigen specificity. Qualities for individual bases were not recorded, and no much larger clone is one base off.

The sample's treatment or condition, from its label and the paper: allogeneic hematopoietic cell transplantation with graft depleted of TCRalphabeta T cells and CD19 B cells. Transplant recipients were children who received TCRalphabeta/CD19-depleted allogeneic hematopoietic cell grafts. The CDR3 runs 15 residues from the cysteine to the phenylalanine. Of all the DNA, just the CDR3 is kept, 45 bases in frame from base 1. Relative to germline, V is 4 bases shorter and J is 3 bases shorter, with 10 bases between their ends. The germline V gene (reference sequence) provides CDR1 LNHDA and CDR2 SQIVND. The source is a male patient younger than 18 who had a stem cell transplant for acute lymphoblastic leukemia, so the T cells may come from the graft donor. This specimen was PBMCs, mostly from graft donor cells, taken 360 days after TCRalphabeta/CD19-depleted stem cell transplant. In this chain, TRBV19 is recombined with TRBJ2-6, with the D gene not clear enough to name. In nucleotide form, the sequence is TGTGCCAGTAGTACCAATCCTGTTGGGGCCAACGTCCTGACTTTC. Its amino acids are CASSTNPVGANVLTF.